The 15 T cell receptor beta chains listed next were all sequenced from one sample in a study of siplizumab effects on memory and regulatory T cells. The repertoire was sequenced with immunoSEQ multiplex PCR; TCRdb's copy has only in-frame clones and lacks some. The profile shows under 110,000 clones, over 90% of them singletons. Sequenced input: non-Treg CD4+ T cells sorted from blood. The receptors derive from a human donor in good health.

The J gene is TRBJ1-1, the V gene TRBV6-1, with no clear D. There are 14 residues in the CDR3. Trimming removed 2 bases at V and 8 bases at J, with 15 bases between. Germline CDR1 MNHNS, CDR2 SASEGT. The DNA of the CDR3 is TGTGCCAGCAGTGAACTTCCGGGTTCATCAGAAGCTTTCTTT. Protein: CASSELPGSSEAFF.

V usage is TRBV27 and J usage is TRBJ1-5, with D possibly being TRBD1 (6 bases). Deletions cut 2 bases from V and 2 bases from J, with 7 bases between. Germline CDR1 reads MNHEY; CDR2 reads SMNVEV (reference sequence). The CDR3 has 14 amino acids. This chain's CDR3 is CASSLRQGNQPQHF. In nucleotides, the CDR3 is TGTGCCAGCAGTTTACGACAGGGCAATCAGCCCCAGCATTTT.

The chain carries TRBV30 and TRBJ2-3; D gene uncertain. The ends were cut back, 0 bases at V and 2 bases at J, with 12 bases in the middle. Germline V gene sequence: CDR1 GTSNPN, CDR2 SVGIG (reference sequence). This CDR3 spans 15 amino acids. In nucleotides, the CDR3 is TGTGCCTGGAGTGTACATAACAGTTACACAGATACGCAGTATTTT. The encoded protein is CAWSVHNSYTDTQYF. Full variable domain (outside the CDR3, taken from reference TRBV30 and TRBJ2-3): SQTIHQWPATLVQPVGSPLSLECTVEGTSNPNLYWYRQAAGRGLQLLFYSVGIGQISSEVPQNLSASRPQDRQFILSSKKLLLSDSGFYLCAWSVHNSYTDTQYFGPGTRLTVL.

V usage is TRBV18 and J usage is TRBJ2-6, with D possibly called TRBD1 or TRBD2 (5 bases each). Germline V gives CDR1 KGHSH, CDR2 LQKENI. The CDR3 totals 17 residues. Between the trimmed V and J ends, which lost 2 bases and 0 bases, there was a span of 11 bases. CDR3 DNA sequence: TGTGCCAGCTCACCAATCGGGACGAGCTCTGGGGCCAACGTCCTGACTTTC. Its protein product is CASSPIGTSSGANVLTF. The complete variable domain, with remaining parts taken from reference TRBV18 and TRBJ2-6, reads NAGVMQNPRHLVRRRGQEARLRCSPMKGHSHVYWYRQLPEEGLKFMVYLQKENIIDESGMPKERFSAEFPKEGPSILRIQQVVRGDSAAYFCASSPIGTSSGANVLTFGAGSRLTVL.

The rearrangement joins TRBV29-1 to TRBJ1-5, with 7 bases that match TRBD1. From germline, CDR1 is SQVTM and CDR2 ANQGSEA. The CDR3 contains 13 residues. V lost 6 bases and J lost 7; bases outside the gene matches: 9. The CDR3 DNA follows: TGCAGCGTGTTAGGGGGCTGGGGACAGCCCCAGCATTTT. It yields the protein CSVLGGWGQPQHF.

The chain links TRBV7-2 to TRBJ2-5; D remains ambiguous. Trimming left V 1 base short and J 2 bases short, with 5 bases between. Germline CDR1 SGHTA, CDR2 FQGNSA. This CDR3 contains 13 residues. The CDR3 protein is CASSLEQQETQYF. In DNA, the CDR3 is TGTGCCAGCAGCTTAGAACAGCAAGAGACCCAGTACTTC.

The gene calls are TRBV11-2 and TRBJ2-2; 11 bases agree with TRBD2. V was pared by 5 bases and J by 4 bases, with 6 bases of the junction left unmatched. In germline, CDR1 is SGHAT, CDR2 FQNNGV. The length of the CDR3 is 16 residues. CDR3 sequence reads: CASSDSGTSGTGELFF. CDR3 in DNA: TGTGCCAGCAGCGACTCCGGGACTAGCGGCACCGGGGAGCTGTTTTTT.

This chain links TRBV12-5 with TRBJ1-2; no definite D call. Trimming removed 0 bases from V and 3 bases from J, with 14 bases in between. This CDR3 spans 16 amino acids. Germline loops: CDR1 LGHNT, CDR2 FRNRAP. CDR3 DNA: TGTGCTAGTGGTTTGGTACCGCTCAAACCCGACTATGGCTACACCTTC. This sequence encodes CASGLVPLKPDYGYTF.

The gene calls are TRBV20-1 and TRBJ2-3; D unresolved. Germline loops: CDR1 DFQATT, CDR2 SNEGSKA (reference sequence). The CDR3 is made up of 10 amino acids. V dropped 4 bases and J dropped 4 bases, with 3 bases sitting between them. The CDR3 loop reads CSANPDTQYF. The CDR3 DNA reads TGCAGTGCTAATCCAGATACGCAGTATTTT.

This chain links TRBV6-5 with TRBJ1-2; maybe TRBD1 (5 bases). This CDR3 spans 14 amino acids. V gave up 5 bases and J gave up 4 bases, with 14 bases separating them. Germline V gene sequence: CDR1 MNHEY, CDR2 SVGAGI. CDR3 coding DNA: TGTGCCAGCAGTCTGCACAGGATAAGCTATGGCTACACCTTC. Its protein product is CASSLHRISYGYTF.

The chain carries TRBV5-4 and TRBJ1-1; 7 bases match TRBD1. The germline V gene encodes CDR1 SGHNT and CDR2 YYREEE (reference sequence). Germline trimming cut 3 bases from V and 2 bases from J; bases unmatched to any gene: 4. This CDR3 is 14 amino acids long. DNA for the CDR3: TGTGCCAGCAGCTGGGGACAGTACAACACTGAAGCTTTCTTT. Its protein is CASSWGQYNTEAFF.

CDR3 residues: CASRAQGNTEAFF. CDR3 coding DNA: TGTGCCAGCAGGGCCCAGGGGAACACTGAAGCTTTCTTT. The rearrangement uses TRBV2 and TRBJ1-1; a possible D gene is TRBD1 (5 bases). The CDR3 covers 13 residues. V was pared by 6 bases and J by 1 base, with 9 bases between. From germline, CDR1 is SNHLY and CDR2 FYNNEI.

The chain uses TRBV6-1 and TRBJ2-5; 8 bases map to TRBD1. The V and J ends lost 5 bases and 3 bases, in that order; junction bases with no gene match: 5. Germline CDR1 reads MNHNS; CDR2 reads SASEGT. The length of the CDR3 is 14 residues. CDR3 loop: CASSSGGAKETQYF. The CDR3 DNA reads TGTGCCAGCAGTTCAGGGGGCGCAAAAGAGACCCAGTACTTC.

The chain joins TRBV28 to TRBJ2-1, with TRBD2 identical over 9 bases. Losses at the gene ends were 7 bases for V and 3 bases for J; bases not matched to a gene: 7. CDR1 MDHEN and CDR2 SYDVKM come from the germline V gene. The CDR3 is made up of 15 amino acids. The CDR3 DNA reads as TGTGCCAGCATTGCCGGGACTAGCAGCTACAATGAGCAGTTCTTC. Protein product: CASIAGTSSYNEQFF. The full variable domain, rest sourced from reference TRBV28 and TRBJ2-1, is DVKVTQSSRYLVKRTGEKVFLECVQDMDHENMFWYRQDPGLGLRLIYFSYDVKMKEKGDIPEGYSVSREKKERFSLILESASTNQTSMYLCASIAGTSSYNEQFFGPGTRLTVL.

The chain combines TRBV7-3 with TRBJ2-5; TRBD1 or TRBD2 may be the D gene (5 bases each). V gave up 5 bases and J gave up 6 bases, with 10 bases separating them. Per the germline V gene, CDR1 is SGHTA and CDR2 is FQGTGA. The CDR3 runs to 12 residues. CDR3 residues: CASSPEGQTQYF. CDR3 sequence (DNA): TGTGCCAGCAGCCCCGAGGGGCAGACCCAGTACTTC.